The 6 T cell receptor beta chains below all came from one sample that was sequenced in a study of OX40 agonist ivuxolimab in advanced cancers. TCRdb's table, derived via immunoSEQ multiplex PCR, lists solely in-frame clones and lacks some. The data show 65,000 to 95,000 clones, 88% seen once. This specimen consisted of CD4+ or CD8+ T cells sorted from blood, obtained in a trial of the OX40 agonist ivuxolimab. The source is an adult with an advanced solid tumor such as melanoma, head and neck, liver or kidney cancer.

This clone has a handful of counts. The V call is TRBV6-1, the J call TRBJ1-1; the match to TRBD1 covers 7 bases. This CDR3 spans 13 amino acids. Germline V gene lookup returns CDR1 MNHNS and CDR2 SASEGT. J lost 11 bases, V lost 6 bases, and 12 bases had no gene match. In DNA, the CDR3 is TGTGCCAGCAGCGCCGAGCAGGGGGTTCGGGCTTTCTTT. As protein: CASSAEQGVRAFF.

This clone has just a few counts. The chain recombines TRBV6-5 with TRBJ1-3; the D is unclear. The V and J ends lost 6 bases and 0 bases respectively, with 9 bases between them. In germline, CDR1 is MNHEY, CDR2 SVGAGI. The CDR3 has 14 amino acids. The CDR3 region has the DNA TGTGCCAGCAGGACGAGCAACTCTGGAAACACCATATATTTT. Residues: CASRTSNSGNTIYF.

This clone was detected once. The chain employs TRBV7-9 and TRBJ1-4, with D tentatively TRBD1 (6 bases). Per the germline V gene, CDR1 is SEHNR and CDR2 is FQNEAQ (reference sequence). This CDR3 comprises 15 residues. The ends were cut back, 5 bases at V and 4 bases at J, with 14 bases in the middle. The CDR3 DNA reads TGTGCCAGCAGCCCCGGGGGCACCGTTAATGAAAAACTGTTTTTT. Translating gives CASSPGGTVNEKLFF. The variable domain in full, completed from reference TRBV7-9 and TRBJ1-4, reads DTGVSQNPRHKITKRGQNVTFRCDPISEHNRLYWYRQTLGQGPEFLTYFQNEAQLEKSRLLSDRFSAERPKGSFSTLEIQRTEQGDSAMYLCASSPGGTVNEKLFFGSGTQLSVL.

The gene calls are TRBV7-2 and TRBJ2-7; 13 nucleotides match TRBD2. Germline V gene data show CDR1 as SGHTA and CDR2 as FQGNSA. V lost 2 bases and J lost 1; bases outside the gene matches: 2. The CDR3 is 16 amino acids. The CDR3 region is CASSLSLAGGSYEQYF. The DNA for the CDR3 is TGTGCCAGCAGCTTATCACTAGCGGGGGGGTCCTACGAGCAGTACTTC. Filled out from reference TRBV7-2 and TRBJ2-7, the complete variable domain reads GAGVSQSPSNKVTEKGKDVELRCDPISGHTALYWYRQSLGQGLEFLIYFQGNSAPDKSGLPSDRFSAERTGGSVSTLTIQRTQQEDSAVYLCASSLSLAGGSYEQYFGPGTRLTVT.

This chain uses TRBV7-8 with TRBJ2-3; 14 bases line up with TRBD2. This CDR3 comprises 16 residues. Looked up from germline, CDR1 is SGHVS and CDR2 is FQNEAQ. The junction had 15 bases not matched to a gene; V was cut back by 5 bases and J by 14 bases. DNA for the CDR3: TGTGCCAGCAGCCCCCGACTAGCGGGGGGGCCTCCCCAAGGGTATTTT. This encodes CASSPRLAGGPPQGYF.

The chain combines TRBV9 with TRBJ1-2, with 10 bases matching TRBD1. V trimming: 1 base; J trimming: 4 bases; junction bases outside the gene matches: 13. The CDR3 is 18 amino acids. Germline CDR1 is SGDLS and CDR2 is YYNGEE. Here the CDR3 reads CASSVSDRGNLRGYGYTF. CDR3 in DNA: TGTGCCAGCAGCGTATCGGACAGGGGGAATCTTCGGGGCTATGGCTACACCTTC.